Presented here are 27 T cell receptor beta chains from one specimen sequenced in a study of T cell changes during pregnancy in multiple sclerosis. Assay: immunoSEQ multiplex PCR; the TCRdb copy retains only in-frame clones and omits some. The table records roughly 100,000 clones, 75% to 95% of them present only once. Sequenced material: peripheral blood, taken before pregnancy. These receptors originate from a female donor with multiple sclerosis, enrolled in a pregnancy study.

The chain joins TRBV15 to TRBJ1-5; possible D gene TRBD1, 5 bases. CDR3 length: 15 residues. Germline assignment: CDR1 LNHNV and CDR2 YYDKDF (reference sequence). V gave up 5 bases and J gave up 5 bases, with 16 bases separating them. Written as DNA, the CDR3 is TGTGCCACCAGCCCCCGGGGGAGGGCGGATCAGCCCCAGCATTTT. Its translation: CATSPRGRADQPQHF.

The chain employs TRBV14 and TRBJ2-7; the D is unclear. This CDR3 region has 15 residues. V shed 0 bases and J shed 3 bases, with 12 bases lying between them. The V gene's germline CDR1 is SGHDN and CDR2 FVKESK. The CDR3 DNA follows: TGTGCCAGCAGCCAAGACCCGAGGTGGAACTACGAGCAGTACTTC. Translated: CASSQDPRWNYEQYF.

V gene TRBV7-9 combines with J gene TRBJ1-5; D ambiguous. Looked up from germline, CDR1 is SEHNR and CDR2 is FQNEAQ (reference sequence). There are 17 residues in the CDR3. The V and J ends lost 5 bases and 2 bases respectively, with 19 bases between them. CDR3 nucleotide sequence: TGTGCCAGCAGCCCCCCCGCTTGGGTAAGCGGCAATCAGCCCCAGCATTTT. Protein: CASSPPAWVSGNQPQHF.

The rearrangement uses TRBV4-1 and TRBJ2-1; 7 bases are shared with TRBD1. Germline loops: CDR1 MGHRA, CDR2 YSYEKL. The CDR3 has 15 amino acids. V was clipped by 1 base and J by 4 bases; unmatched bases: 4. This CDR3 reads CASSQVGTVYNEQFF. As DNA, the CDR3 is TGCGCCAGCAGCCAAGTTGGGACAGTATACAATGAGCAGTTCTTC.

V usage is TRBV4-3 and J usage is TRBJ1-4, with TRBD1 as a possible D gene (5 bases). V lost 0 bases, J lost 5 bases, and 16 bases lay in between. Per germline, CDR1 LGHNA and CDR2 YSLEER. This CDR3 is built from 17 residues. CDR3 nucleotides: TGCGCCAGCAGCCAAGATCCGACGCCGGGGGGGAATGAAAAACTGTTTTTT. Residues: CASSQDPTPGGNEKLFF.

The chain recombines TRBV20-1 with TRBJ2-7; 8 bases agree with TRBD2. This CDR3 contains 11 residues. V gave up 3 bases and J gave up 12 bases; unmatched junction bases: 7. Germline assignment: CDR1 DFQATT and CDR2 SNEGSKA (reference sequence). The CDR3 DNA follows: TGCAGTGCTAGCCGCGGGGGGTGGAGGTACTTC. Protein: CSASRGGWRYF.

The CDR3 spells CASSYSRDRGIEAFF. In nucleotides, the CDR3 is TGTGCCAGCAGCTATAGCCGGGACAGGGGCATTGAAGCTTTCTTT. This chain links TRBV14 with TRBJ1-1, with 10 bases aligning to TRBD1. This CDR3 has 15 residues. Germline CDR1 reads SGHDN; CDR2 reads FVKESK. V trimming: 5 bases; J trimming: 7 bases; junction bases outside the gene matches: 10.

This rearrangement joins TRBV28 to TRBJ2-6; D remains ambiguous. The CDR3 runs 15 residues. V lost 7 bases and J 2 bases, leaving 12 bases between the germline ends. Per germline, CDR1 MDHEN and CDR2 SYDVKM. The DNA for the CDR3 is TGTGCCAGCACCCAACTAATGGCTGGGGCCAACGTCCTGACTTTC. This gives the protein CASTQLMAGANVLTF.

The chain has TRBV9 and TRBJ2-7; maybe TRBD1 (6 bases). Germline values: CDR1 SGDLS, CDR2 YYNGEE. CDR3 length equals 13 residues. The ends were cut back, 4 bases at V and 2 bases at J, with 10 bases in the middle. The CDR3 DNA reads as TGTGCCAGCAGCCGACAGGAGACCTACGAGCAGTACTTC. Its translation: CASSRQETYEQYF.

V and J are TRBV19 and TRBJ1-2; D perhaps matches TRBD1 (5 bases). The CDR3 has 15 residues. Trimming stripped 2 bases from V and 3 bases from J, with 13 bases between. CDR1 and CDR2 from the germline V gene are LNHDA and SQIVND (reference sequence). CDR3 amino acids: CASSITTGAYYGYTF. The CDR3 DNA follows: TGTGCCAGTAGTATAACCACAGGCGCTTACTATGGCTACACCTTC.

The gene calls are TRBV13 and TRBJ2-7; D possibly corresponds to TRBD2 (6 bases). This CDR3 has 15 residues. Trimming cost V 6 bases and J 2 bases, with 17 bases left between them. Germline V lookup: CDR1 PRHDT, CDR2 FYEKMQ (reference sequence). CDR3 DNA sequence: TGTGCCAGCAGGATCGGGACTGCCAACCCCTACGAGCAGTACTTC. Translating gives CASRIGTANPYEQYF.

The chain couples TRBV6-1 to TRBJ1-2; 10 bases map to TRBD1. Germline CDR1 reads MNHNS; CDR2 reads SASEGT. This CDR3 region has 16 residues. Trimming removed 3 bases from V and 8 bases from J; junction bases left unmatched: 12. CDR3 DNA sequence: TGTGCCAGCAGTGAGATGACAGGGGGCTTTCCCTTGGGCTACACCTTC. Translated, it gives CASSEMTGGFPLGYTF.

On this clone: Other nucleotide sequences in the sample specify the same CDR3. The chain is built from TRBV28 and TRBJ2-2; the D is unclear. Germline CDR1 is MDHEN and CDR2 is SYDVKM. V dropped 7 bases and J dropped 2 bases, with 5 bases sitting between them. The CDR3 loop spans 12 amino acids. The CDR3 nucleotides read TGTGCCAGCACCCTTAACACCGGGGAGCTGTTTTTT. This codes for CASTLNTGELFF.

Here the CDR3 DNA reads TGTGCCAGCAGCTTGGCAGGGGGCATGACCAAAAACATTCAGTACTTC. This sequence encodes CASSLAGGMTKNIQYF. The chain links TRBV7-2 to TRBJ2-4; 8 nucleotides agree with TRBD1. The germline CDR1 and CDR2 sequences are SGHTA and FQGNSA. Germline trimming cut 3 bases from V and 2 bases from J; bases unmatched to any gene: 6. The CDR3 length is 16 residues.

V usage is TRBV29-1 and J usage is TRBJ2-3; 8 positions agree with TRBD2. V lost 8 bases, J lost 3 bases, and 7 bases stayed unmatched. This CDR3 spans 13 amino acids. CDR1 and CDR2 (germline): SQVTM, ANQGSEA. The CDR3 region has the DNA TGCAGCTTCCGAGCGGGGGTGACAGATACGCAGTATTTT. Residues: CSFRAGVTDTQYF.

This clone was seen once. This chain connects TRBV5-5 to TRBJ2-2; tentatively, D is TRBD2 (5 bases). Germline CDR1 SGHKS, CDR2 YYEKEE (reference sequence). V lost 4 bases and J 4 bases, leaving 17 bases between the germline ends. The CDR3 totals 16 residues. This CDR3 is CASSLRTGSGTGELFF. Here the CDR3 DNA reads TGTGCCAGCAGCCTCCGGACGGGATCGGGCACCGGGGAGCTGTTTTTT. The entire variable domain, with the rest obtained from reference TRBV5-5 and TRBJ2-2, is as follows: DAGVTQSPTHLIKTRGQQVTLRCSPISGHKSVSWYQQVLGQGPQFIFQYYEKEERGRGNFPDRFSARQFPNYSSELNVNALLLGDSALYLCASSLRTGSGTGELFFGEGSRLTVL.

V is TRBV19 and J is TRBJ2-5; 12 positions match TRBD2. Germline V lookup: CDR1 LNHDA, CDR2 SQIVND (reference sequence). CDR3 size: 17 residues. V was clipped by 2 bases and J by 2 bases; unmatched bases: 6. CDR3 nucleotides: TGTGCCAGTAGTATACTCACGACTAGCGGGGGTCAAGAGACCCAGTACTTC. Translation gives CASSILTTSGGQETQYF. The full variable domain, completed using reference TRBV19 and TRBJ2-5, is DGGITQSPKYLFRKEGQNVTLSCEQNLNHDAMYWYRQDPGQGLRLIYYSQIVNDFQKGDIAEGYSVSREKKESFPLTVTSAQKNPTAFYLCASSILTTSGGQETQYFGPGTRLLVL.

The gene calls are TRBV18 and TRBJ2-7; tentatively, D is TRBD2 (6 bases). The CDR3 runs to 15 residues. Germline V CDR1 and CDR2: KGHSH, LQKENI. V lost 4 bases and J 2 bases, leaving 15 bases between the germline ends. In DNA, the CDR3 is TGTGCCAGCTCACGCGGGACGCAGGGCACCTACGAGCAGTACTTC. This encodes CASSRGTQGTYEQYF.

This clone appeared once. V and J are TRBV5-8 and TRBJ2-5, with D tentatively TRBD1 (5 bases). Trimming took off 4 bases at V and 4 bases at J, with 8 bases between the two ends. This CDR3 region has 12 residues. CDR1 SGHTS and CDR2 YDEGEE come from the germline V gene. The CDR3 DNA is TGTGCCAGCAGCGGGGCCAGAGAGACCCAGTACTTC. Amino acids: CASSGARETQYF.

The chain has TRBV9 and TRBJ1-1; D is undetermined. The V gene lost 3 bases and the J gene lost 1 base, with 22 bases spanning the gap. The germline V gene encodes CDR1 SGDLS and CDR2 YYNGEE. This CDR3 has 18 residues. CDR3 nucleotide sequence: TGTGCCAGCAGCGCCGTCGGGGTGCCGAAGCTCTGGAACACTGAAGCTTTCTTT. Translated, it gives CASSAVGVPKLWNTEAFF.

In its sample, this clone was seen once. V gene TRBV11-2 combines with J gene TRBJ2-7; TRBD1 might be the D (7 bases). Between the trimmed V and J ends, which lost 7 bases and 4 bases, there was a span of 17 bases. The CDR3 sequence is 14 residues long. The germline V gene has CDR1 SGHAT and CDR2 FQNNGV. CDR3 in DNA: TGTGCCAGCACCGCTCGGCAGGGGGGTTACGAGCAGTACTTC. As protein: CASTARQGGYEQYF.

The chain links TRBV9 to TRBJ1-6; weak D call: TRBD1 (6 bases). Trimming took 4 bases from V and 8 from J, leaving 16 bases between them. CDR3 length: 15 amino acids. CDR1 is SGDLS, CDR2 YYNGEE, per germline. The chain's CDR3 is CASSPRQVRDSPLHF. For the CDR3, the DNA is TGTGCCAGCAGCCCGAGACAGGTCCGAGATTCACCCCTCCACTTT.

The rearrangement joins TRBV30 to TRBJ2-7; 8 nucleotides match TRBD2. The CDR3 totals 14 residues. V dropped 3 bases and J dropped 3; count of bases not matched to a gene: 7. Germline CDR1 GTSNPN, CDR2 SVGIG (reference sequence). Here the CDR3 reads CAWRKLAGGYEQYF. The CDR3, as DNA: TGTGCCTGGAGGAAACTGGCGGGAGGCTACGAGCAGTACTTC.

This chain's CDR3 is CASSYSRVVKAYGYTF. The CDR3 DNA is TGTGCCAGCAGTTACTCGAGAGTCGTAAAAGCCTATGGCTACACCTTC. J is TRBJ1-2 and V is TRBV6-6, with unresolved D. The V end lost 0 bases, the J end lost 4 bases, and 15 bases lay between the germline ends. This CDR3 spans 16 amino acids. The germline V gene has CDR1 MNHNY and CDR2 SVGAGI (reference sequence).

CDR3 protein: CASSWTRDSNTEAFF. As DNA, the CDR3 is TGTGCCAGCAGCTGGACCCGGGACAGCAACACTGAAGCTTTCTTT. The chain employs TRBV11-2 and TRBJ1-1, with 7 bases that match TRBD1. The germline gives CDR1 SGHAT, CDR2 FQNNGV. This CDR3 contains 15 residues. V lost 4 bases, J lost 2 bases, and 7 bases stayed unmatched.

The V and J genes are TRBV19 and TRBJ1-2; TRBD1 matches at 8 bases. The CDR3 is made up of 14 amino acids. Germline CDR1 reads LNHDA; CDR2 reads SQIVND (reference sequence). V gave up 7 bases and J gave up 3 bases; unmatched junction bases: 7. The CDR3 is CASTRTGTDYGYTF. The CDR3 DNA reads as TGTGCCAGTACCCGGACAGGGACGGACTATGGCTACACCTTC.

A few counts support this clone. The chain has TRBV30 and TRBJ1-2; 7 positions agree with TRBD1. Germline V gives CDR1 GTSNPN, CDR2 SVGIG (reference sequence). After removal of 4 bases from V and 5 bases from J, the junction contained 10 bases not matched to a gene. The CDR3 is 14 residues long. Written as DNA, the CDR3 is TGTGCCTGGACGTCGCGAGGGGGCGCGTATGGCTACACCTTC. Protein: CAWTSRGGAYGYTF.